This paragraph covers one T cell receptor (beta chain) sequence. The CDR3 covers 17 residues. Germline loops: CDR1 MNHNS, CDR2 SASEGT. Trimming cost V 0 bases and J 4 bases, with 16 bases left between them. Participants, about 18 to 90 years old, spanned 24 US areas. Participant-given clinical history determined each cohort assignment. This sample is part of a study of blood T cell repertoires in COVID-19. Across the whole study: COVID-19 samples, acute and convalescent, were from the United States, Italy and Spain. Nucleic acid was either cDNA or gDNA, and it came from T cells, B-cell-depleted T cells, or PBMCs.

The table came from immunoSEQ multiplex PCR; TCRdb's copy has only in-frame clones and leaves some out. The sample comprises hundreds of thousands of clones, 85% to 90% of which are singletons, and 0.95% to 1.3% rests with the top ten. This chain links TRBV6-1 with TRBJ1-3, with TRBD1 as a possible D gene (6 bases). This TCR was sampled from a man aged 25-40 years who had recovered from COVID-19. The sample consisted of PBMCs or T cells enriched from blood (not recorded which). The CDR3 nucleotides are TGTGCCAGCAGTGAAGCCTTACCAGGGGCAGCAGGAAACACCATATATTTT. Translated, it gives CASSEALPGAAGNTIYF.